These 4 T cell receptor beta chains share one sample of origin, sequenced in a study of blood T cell repertoires in COVID-19. Generated by immunoSEQ multiplex PCR, the TCRdb table keeps only in-frame clones and is missing some. The sample has 150,000 to 200,000 clones, roughly four fifths seen once. Specimen: peripheral blood. The receptors originated from a human donor in a cohort sampled during active COVID-19.

The chain links TRBV12-3 or TRBV12-4 to TRBJ1-1; D might be TRBD1 (5 bases). V was trimmed by 5 bases and J by 9 bases, leaving 13 bases between them. The CDR3 extends over 12 amino acids. The chain's CDR3 is CASSAGGGKAFF. CDR3 DNA sequence: TGTGCCAGCAGTGCGGGGGGGGGAAAAGCTTTCTTT.

The chain employs TRBV27 and TRBJ2-5, with 11 bases aligning to TRBD2. CDR3 length equals 19 residues. Germline CDR1 reads MNHEY; CDR2 reads SMNVEV (reference sequence). V lost 8 bases to trimming and J lost 6 bases; unmatched junction nucleotides: 23. The CDR3 reads CASAITGPIVAGGGKTQYF. The CDR3 region has the DNA TGTGCCAGCGCGATTACGGGACCTATCGTAGCGGGGGGGGGAAAGACCCAGTACTTC.

This CDR3 is CASSLEGRTGELFF. The CDR3 DNA reads as TGTGCCAGCAGCTTAGAGGGGCGCACCGGGGAGCTGTTTTTT. The rearrangement links TRBV7-2 to TRBJ2-2, with D perhaps TRBD1 (5 bases). Trimming cost V 1 base and J 4 bases, with 7 bases left between them. CDR3 length equals 14 residues. Per the germline V gene, CDR1 is SGHTA and CDR2 is FQGNSA.

This chain joins TRBV27 and TRBJ2-3; perhaps TRBD1 as D (5 bases). Germline lookup yields CDR1 MNHEY and CDR2 SMNVEV (reference sequence). The CDR3 extends over 14 amino acids. Between the trimmed V and J ends, which lost 8 bases and 6 bases, there was a span of 18 bases. CDR3 sequence reads: CASSKTVSSDTQYF. DNA of the CDR3: TGTGCCAGCTCAAAGACAGTATCATCCGATACGCAGTATTTT.